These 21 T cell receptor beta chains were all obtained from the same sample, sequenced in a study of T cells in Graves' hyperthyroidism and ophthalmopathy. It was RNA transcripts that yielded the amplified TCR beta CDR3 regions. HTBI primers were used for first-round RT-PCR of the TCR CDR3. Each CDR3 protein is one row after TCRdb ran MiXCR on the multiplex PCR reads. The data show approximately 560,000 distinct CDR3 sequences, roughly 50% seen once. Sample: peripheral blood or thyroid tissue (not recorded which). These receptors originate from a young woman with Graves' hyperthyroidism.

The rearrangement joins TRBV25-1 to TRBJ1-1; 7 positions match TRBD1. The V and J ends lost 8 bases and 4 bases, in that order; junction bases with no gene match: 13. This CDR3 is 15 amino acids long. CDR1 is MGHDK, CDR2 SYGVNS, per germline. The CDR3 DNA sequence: TGTGCCAGCCGTGGTTACAGGGGAACGGGCACTGAAGCTTTCTTT. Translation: CASRGYRGTGTEAFF.

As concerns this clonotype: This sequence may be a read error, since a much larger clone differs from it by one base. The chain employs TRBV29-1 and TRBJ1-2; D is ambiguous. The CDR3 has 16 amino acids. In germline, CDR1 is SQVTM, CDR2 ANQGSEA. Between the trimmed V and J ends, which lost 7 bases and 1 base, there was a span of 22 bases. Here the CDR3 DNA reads TGCAGCGATGCTGGCGGCGTGCCGCCCTATAACTATGGCTACACCTTC. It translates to CSDAGGVPPYNYGYTF.

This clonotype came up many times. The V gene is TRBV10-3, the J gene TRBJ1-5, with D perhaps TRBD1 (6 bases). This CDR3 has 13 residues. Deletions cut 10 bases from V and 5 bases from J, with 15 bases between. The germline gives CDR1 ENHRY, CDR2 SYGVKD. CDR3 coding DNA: TGTGCCACCGGACAGTGGGGTCATCAGCCCCAGCATTTT. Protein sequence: CATGQWGHQPQHF.

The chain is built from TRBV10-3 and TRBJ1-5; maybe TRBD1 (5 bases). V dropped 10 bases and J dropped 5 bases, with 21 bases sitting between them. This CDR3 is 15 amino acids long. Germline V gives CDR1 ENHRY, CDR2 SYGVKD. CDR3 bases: TGTGCCAGCGGGGGAGGATTTACGGATTATCAGCCCCAGCATTTT. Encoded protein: CASGGGFTDYQPQHF.

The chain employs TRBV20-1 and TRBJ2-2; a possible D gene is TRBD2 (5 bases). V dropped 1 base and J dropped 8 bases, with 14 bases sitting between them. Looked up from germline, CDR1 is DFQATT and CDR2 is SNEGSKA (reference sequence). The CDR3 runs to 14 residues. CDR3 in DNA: TGCAGTGCTAGAGGCTCCCTAGCAAGTGGGGAGCTGTTTTTT. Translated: CSARGSLASGELFF.

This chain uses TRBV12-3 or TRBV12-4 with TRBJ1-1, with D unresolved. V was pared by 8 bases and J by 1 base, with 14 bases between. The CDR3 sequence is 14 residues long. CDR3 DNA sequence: TGTGCCAGCGTACTAGTGGCGGGGAACACTGAAGCTTTCTTT. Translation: CASVLVAGNTEAFF.

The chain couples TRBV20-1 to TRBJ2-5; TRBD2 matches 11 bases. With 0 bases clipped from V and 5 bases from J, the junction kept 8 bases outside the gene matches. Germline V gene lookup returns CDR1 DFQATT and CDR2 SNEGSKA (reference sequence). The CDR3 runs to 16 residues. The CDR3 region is CSARDILAGGLETQYF. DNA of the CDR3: TGCAGTGCTAGAGATATCCTAGCGGGAGGTTTGGAGACCCAGTACTTC.

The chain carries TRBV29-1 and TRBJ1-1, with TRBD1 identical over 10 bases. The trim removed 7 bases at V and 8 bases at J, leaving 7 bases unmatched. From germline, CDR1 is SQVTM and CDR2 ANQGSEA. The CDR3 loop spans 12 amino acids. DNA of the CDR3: TGCAGCGCAGCCGGGACAGGGGACGAAGCTTTCTTT. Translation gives CSAAGTGDEAFF.

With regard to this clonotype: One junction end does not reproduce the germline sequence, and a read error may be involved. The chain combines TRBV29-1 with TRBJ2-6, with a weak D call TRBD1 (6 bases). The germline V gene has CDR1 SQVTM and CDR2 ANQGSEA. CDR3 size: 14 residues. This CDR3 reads CSVQDRPGSYVLTF. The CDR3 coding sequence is TGCAGCGTTCAAGACAGGCCGGGGTCCTACGTCCTGACTTTC.

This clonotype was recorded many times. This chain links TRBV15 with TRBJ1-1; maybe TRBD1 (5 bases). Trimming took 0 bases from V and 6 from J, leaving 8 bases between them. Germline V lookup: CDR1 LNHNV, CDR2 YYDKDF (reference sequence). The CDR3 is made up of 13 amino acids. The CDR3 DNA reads TGTGCCACCAGCAGAGACAGGGTTGCTGAAGCTTTCTTT. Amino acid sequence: CATSRDRVAEAFF.

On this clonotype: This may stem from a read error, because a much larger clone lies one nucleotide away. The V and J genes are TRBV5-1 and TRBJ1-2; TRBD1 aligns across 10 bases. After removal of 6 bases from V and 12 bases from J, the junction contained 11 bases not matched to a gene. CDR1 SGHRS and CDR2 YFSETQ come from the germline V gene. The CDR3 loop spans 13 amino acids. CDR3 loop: CASNRDRGQGHTF. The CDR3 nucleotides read TGCGCCAGCAACAGGGACAGGGGACAGGGCCACACCTTC.

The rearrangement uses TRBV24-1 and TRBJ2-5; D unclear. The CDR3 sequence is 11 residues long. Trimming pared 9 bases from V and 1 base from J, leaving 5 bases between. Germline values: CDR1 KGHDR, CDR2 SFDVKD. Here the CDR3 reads CATETQETQYF. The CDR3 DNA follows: TGTGCCACCGAGACCCAAGAGACCCAGTACTTC.

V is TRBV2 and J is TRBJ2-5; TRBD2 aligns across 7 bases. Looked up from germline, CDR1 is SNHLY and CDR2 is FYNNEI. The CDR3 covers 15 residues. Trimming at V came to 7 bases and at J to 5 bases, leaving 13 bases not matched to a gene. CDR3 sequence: CASITDLAGVETQYF. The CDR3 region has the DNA TGTGCCAGCATTACGGACCTCGCGGGAGTTGAGACCCAGTACTTC.

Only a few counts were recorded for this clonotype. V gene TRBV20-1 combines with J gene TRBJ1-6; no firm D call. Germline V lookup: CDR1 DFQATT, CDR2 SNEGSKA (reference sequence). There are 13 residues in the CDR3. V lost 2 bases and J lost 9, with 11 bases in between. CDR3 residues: CSARTGSGSPLHF. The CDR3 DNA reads TGCAGTGCTAGAACGGGGTCGGGTTCACCCCTCCACTTT.

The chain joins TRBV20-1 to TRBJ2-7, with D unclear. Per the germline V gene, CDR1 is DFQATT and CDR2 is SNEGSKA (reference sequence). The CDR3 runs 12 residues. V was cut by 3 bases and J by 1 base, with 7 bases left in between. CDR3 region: CSARSYSYEQYF. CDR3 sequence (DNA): TGCAGTGCTAGGAGCTATTCCTACGAGCAGTACTTC.

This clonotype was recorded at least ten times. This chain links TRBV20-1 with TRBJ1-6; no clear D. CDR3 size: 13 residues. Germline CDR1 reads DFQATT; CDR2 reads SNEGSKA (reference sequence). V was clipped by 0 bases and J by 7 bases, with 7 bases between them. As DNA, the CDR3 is TGCAGTGCTAGAGATCAGGCGAATTCACCCCTCCACTTT. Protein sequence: CSARDQANSPLHF.

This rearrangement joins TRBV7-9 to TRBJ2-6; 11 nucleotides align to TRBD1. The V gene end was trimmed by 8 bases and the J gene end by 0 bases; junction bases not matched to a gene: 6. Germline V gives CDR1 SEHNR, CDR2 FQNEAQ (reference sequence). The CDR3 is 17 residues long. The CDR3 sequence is CASALGTGGSGANVLTF. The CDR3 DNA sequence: TGTGCCAGCGCCCTCGGGACAGGGGGCTCTGGGGCCAACGTCCTGACTTTC.

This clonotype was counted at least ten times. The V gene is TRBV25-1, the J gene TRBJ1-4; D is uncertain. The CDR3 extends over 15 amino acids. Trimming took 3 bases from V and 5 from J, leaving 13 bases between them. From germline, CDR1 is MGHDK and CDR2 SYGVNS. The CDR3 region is CASSDFRRGNEKLFF. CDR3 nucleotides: TGTGCCAGCAGTGACTTTAGACGGGGAAATGAAAAACTGTTTTTT.

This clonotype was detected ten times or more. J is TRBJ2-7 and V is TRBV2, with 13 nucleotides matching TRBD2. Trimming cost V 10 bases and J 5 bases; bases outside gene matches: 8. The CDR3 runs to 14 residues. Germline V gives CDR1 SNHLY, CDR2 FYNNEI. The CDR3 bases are TGTGCCACTCGGAGACTAGCGGGAGGACACGAGCAGTACTTC. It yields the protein CATRRLAGGHEQYF.

CDR3 nucleotides: TGCAGTGCTAGAGATCATCATAGTCGAGAAGGGGCGCTCCGGTCACCCCTCCACTTT. This codes for CSARDHHSREGALRSPLHF. The chain has TRBV20-1 and TRBJ1-6; tentatively, D is TRBD1 (5 bases). The V and J ends lost 0 bases and 10 bases respectively, with 28 bases between them. This CDR3 has 19 residues. Germline assignment: CDR1 DFQATT and CDR2 SNEGSKA (reference sequence).

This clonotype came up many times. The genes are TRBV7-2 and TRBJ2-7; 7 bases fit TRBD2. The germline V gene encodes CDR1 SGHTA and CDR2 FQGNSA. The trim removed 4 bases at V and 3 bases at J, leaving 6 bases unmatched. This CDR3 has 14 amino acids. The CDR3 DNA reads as TGTGCCAGCAGCTCCGGACTAGGGTACTACGAGCAGTACTTC. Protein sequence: CASSSGLGYYEQYF.